Sequencing of this T cell receptor beta chain was carried out in a study of control samples from healthy donors and cancer patients. This CDR3 has 14 amino acids. In germline, CDR1 is SGHNT, CDR2 YYREEE (reference sequence). V gave up 0 bases and J gave up 1 base, with 7 bases separating them. Clones were read by immunoSEQ multiplex PCR, and TCRdb kept only the in-frame ones, dropping some. The sample has about 220,000 clones, around 94% seen once. This TCR was sampled from a man aged 50 to 60 in good health. Sequences were obtained from blood. The chain couples TRBV5-4 to TRBJ1-1; no clear D. DNA of the CDR3: TGTGCCAGCAGCTTGGGAGCAGGGAACACTGAAGCTTTCTTT. Amino acids: CASSLGAGNTEAFF.